Detailed here is one T cell receptor (beta chain). No antigen is known for it. This specimen comes from a study of vaccination and CD4 T cells after COVID-19. Noted treatment: roughly nine-day PBMC culture with coronavirus spike peptide pools or control peptides (ViraFEST assay). ViraFEST expanded antigen-specific T cells with peptide pools, then sequenced TCRs. The study sequenced cultured CD4+ T cell DNA using the Oncomine TCR Beta short-read assay. One entry per CDR3 protein, called by TCRdb with MiXCR from the PCR reads. The table has 20,000 to 25,000 distinct CDR3 sequences, under 80% seen once. The receptor's source is a human donor who received a COVID-19 vaccine. Here the sequenced sample was CD4+ T cells from blood, cultured in vitro, taken before SARS-CoV-2 vaccination.

The CDR3 sequence: CASSPKAGSFANTGELFF. The CDR3 nucleotides are TGTGCCAGCAGCCCGAAGGCCGGGAGTTTCGCGAACACCGGGGAGCTGTTTTTT. The gene calls are TRBV7-6 and TRBJ2-2, with a weak D call TRBD2 (6 bases). This CDR3 region has 18 residues. CDR1 and CDR2 (germline): SGHVS, FNYEAQ. V was trimmed by 5 bases and J by 0 bases, leaving 19 bases between them.